This T cell receptor beta chain originates from a study of cytomegalovirus exposure and HLA in healthy donors. Both 60 Vbeta primers and 13 Jbeta primers went into the PCR. Method: immunoSEQ multiplex PCR; TCRdb's copy keeps in-frame clones and lacks some. This table holds 150,000 to 200,000 clones, about 80% found once. Trimming took 5 bases from V and 5 from J, leaving 15 bases between them. The V gene's germline CDR1 is MNHEY and CDR2 SMNVEV (reference sequence). The CDR3 sequence is 14 residues long. Findings and limits, study-wide: Several of the most significant clusters appeared linked to common viral pathogens, based on a later analysis.

This clone was observed once. What it binds is not known. Sequencing was done on a sample of PBMCs. The chain uses TRBV27 and TRBJ1-1; tentatively, D is TRBD1 (5 bases). The receptor's source is a man aged 25 to 40 in good health and CMV-seronegative. As DNA, the CDR3 is TGTGCCAGCAGTCCTCAAATATCAGGGACTGAAGCTTTCTTT. Translation gives CASSPQISGTEAFF.